A selection of T cell receptor beta chains follows, all from one sample in a study of T cell responses to AZD1222 COVID-19 vaccine. Repertoires were generated with immunoSEQ multiplex PCR, while TCRdb's copy carries only in-frame clones and drops some. The table lists 200,000 or so clones, approximately 93% of them singletons. Material: peripheral blood, obtained 28 days after the second AZD1222 dose. These receptors came from an adult who received the AZD1222 COVID-19 vaccine. CDR3s leave out the opening cysteine and the closing phenylalanine or tryptophan.

cdr3_aa v_call
ASSPAAGGSSPLH TRBV18
ASSPQIMQGGSPLH TRBV4-3
ASSLPGGYGYT TRBV12-3/TRBV12-4
ASSPLGGAGEGYT TRBV5-1
AISAQDGEQY TRBV10-3
ASSAGQRNYGYT TRBV9
ASSGLGQGAEAF TRBV9
ASSRGQVNTGELF TRBV14
ASSPTGQVQGYGYT TRBV16
ASSIQQGSGYEQY TRBV5-4
SGQGSEKLF TRBV20-1
ASKSRNQPQH TRBV6-5
ASSYSSGQPQH TRBV6-5
AIRGEGARDEQY TRBV2
ASSTTVLNYGYT TRBV3-1/TRBV3-2
ASSSQGPGYGYT TRBV28
ASSLAQGGNQPQH TRBV28
ASSNKGGGNQPQH TRBV7-9
ASSYRAGRFEQY TRBV6-2/TRBV6-3
ASSGGGHETQY TRBV11-3
ASSLRLAGAEQF TRBV7-3
ASSPGRTGPTEAF TRBV5-1
ASRSQGLSGNTIY TRBV5-6
ASSQLGSSYNSPLH TRBV3-1/TRBV3-2
AESATRGGPNQPQH TRBV6-4